The 8 T cell receptor beta chains below all came from one sample that was sequenced in a study of Graves' ophthalmopathy and Graves' hyperthyroidism. RNA transcripts provided the template for amplifying TCR beta CDR3 regions. The library came from an HTBI-primed first-round RT-PCR and a second-round multiplex PCR. TCRdb recomputed calls from the multiplex PCR reads with MiXCR, one row per CDR3 protein. The data contain about 740,000 distinct CDR3 sequences, roughly 40% of them singletons. Sequencing input: peripheral blood. All receptors come from an adult man with Graves' ophthalmopathy.

The J gene is TRBJ2-2, the V gene TRBV25-1; D may be TRBD1 (6 bases). CDR3 length: 14 residues. Trimming took off 8 bases at V and 6 bases at J, with 16 bases between the two ends. Per the germline V gene, CDR1 is MGHDK and CDR2 is SYGVNS. As DNA, the CDR3 is TGTGCCAGCCAAGACAGGAAGGGCCCCGGGGAGCTGTTTTTT. It specifies CASQDRKGPGELFF.

This clonotype was counted only a few times. J is TRBJ1-1 and V is TRBV7-9; TRBD1 might be the D (6 bases). The CDR3 consists of 15 residues. In germline, CDR1 is SEHNR, CDR2 FQNEAQ (reference sequence). Trimming removed 0 bases from V and 1 base from J, with 9 bases in between. CDR3 region: CASSLAVRGNTEAFF. The CDR3 nucleotides are TGTGCCAGCAGCTTAGCGGTCAGGGGGAACACTGAAGCTTTCTTT.

J is TRBJ1-2 and V is TRBV14; possible D gene TRBD1, 6 bases. The germline gives CDR1 SGHDN, CDR2 FVKESK. The CDR3 consists of 11 residues. V lost 9 bases and J lost 7, with 12 bases in between. Here the CDR3 DNA reads TGTGCCAGTATTACAGGGTCTGGCTACACCTTC. Protein: CASITGSGYTF.

About this clonotype itself: A read error may produce the germline difference seen at one junction end. The rearrangement joins TRBV5-4 to TRBJ2-7; possibly TRBD2 for D (6 bases). CDR3 size: 11 residues. In germline, CDR1 is SGHNT, CDR2 YYREEE (reference sequence). The CDR3 region has the DNA TGTGCCAGCGGCTTGGGAGGTAGCGCCAGCTTC. It translates to CASGLGGSASF.

The table lists this clonotype with a few counts. This chain links TRBV7-2 with TRBJ2-7; 7 bases map to TRBD1. CDR3 length: 15 residues. The V and J ends lost 5 bases and 1 base, in that order; junction bases with no gene match: 8. Germline CDR1 is SGHTA and CDR2 is FQGNSA. The CDR3 nucleotides are TGTGCCAGCAGCCGAACAAAACAGGGGTCCTACGAGCAGTACTTC. Translated, it gives CASSRTKQGSYEQYF. Full variable domain (missing parts from reference TRBV7-2 and TRBJ2-7): GAGVSQSPSNKVTEKGKDVELRCDPISGHTALYWYRQSLGQGLEFLIYFQGNSAPDKSGLPSDRFSAERTGGSVSTLTIQRTQQEDSAVYLCASSRTKQGSYEQYFGPGTRLTVT.

This rearrangement joins TRBV4-2 to TRBJ1-4, with 9 bases lining up with TRBD1. Trimming removed 3 bases from V and 7 bases from J; junction bases left unmatched: 6. The CDR3 totals 15 residues. Germline CDR1 LGHNA, CDR2 YNFKEQ. The CDR3 here is CASSQAGTGPEKLFF. The CDR3 nucleotides are TGTGCCAGCAGCCAGGCAGGGACAGGGCCTGAAAAACTGTTTTTT.

As to this clonotype: This may be a read error: a much more frequent sequence differs by one nucleotide. V is TRBV20-1 and J is TRBJ1-5, with TRBD1 as a possible D gene (5 bases). Per germline, CDR1 DFQATT and CDR2 SNEGSKA (reference sequence). The CDR3 has 13 amino acids. The CDR3 bases are TGCAGTGCTGGGACCGCTGTCGGTCAGCCCCGGCATTTT. Translation gives CSAGTAVGQPRHF.

In this sample, this clonotype turned up many times. The chain has TRBV25-1 and TRBJ1-2; D is possibly TRBD1 (5 bases). The V end was cut by 1 base, the J end by 3 bases, with 18 bases between. Germline CDR1 reads MGHDK; CDR2 reads SYGVNS. The CDR3 runs 17 residues. CDR3 residues: CASSESLRVGLDYGYTF. The CDR3 DNA reads TGTGCCAGCAGTGAATCCCTCAGGGTGGGACTAGACTATGGCTACACCTTC.